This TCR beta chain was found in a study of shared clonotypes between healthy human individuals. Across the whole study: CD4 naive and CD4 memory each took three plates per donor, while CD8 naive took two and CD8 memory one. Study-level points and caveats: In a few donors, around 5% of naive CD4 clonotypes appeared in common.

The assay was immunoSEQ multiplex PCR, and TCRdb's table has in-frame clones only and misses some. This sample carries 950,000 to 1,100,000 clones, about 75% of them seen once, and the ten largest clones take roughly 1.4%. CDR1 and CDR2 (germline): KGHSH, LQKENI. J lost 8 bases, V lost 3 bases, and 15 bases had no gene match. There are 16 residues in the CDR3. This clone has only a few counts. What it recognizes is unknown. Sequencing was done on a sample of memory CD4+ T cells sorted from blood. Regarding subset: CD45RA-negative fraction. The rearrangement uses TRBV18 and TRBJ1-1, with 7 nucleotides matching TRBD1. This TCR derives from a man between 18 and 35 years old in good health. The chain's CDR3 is CASSPARRQGGEEAFF. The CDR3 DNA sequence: TGTGCCAGCTCACCTGCCAGGAGACAGGGAGGGGAGGAAGCTTTCTTT.